This T cell receptor (beta chain) emerged from a study of blood T cell repertoires in COVID-19. Study-wide background: In each case, the material was cDNA or gDNA derived from T cells, B-cell-depleted T cells, or PBMCs.

In the authors' methods: Cell counts per sample came from amplifying reference gene primers. Here immunoSEQ multiplex PCR was the method, and the copy in TCRdb shows in-frame clones only, minus some. That table gives V, J and clone size, and the DNA gave D and trimming. The sample has hundreds of thousands of clones, about 85% seen once. The CDR3 contains 17 residues. Looked up from germline, CDR1 is KGHSH and CDR2 is LQKENI. V was cut by 3 bases and J by 5 bases, with 19 bases left in between. The sequence was collected from a young man with active or convalescent COVID-19. The material sequenced was peripheral blood. J is TRBJ2-2 and V is TRBV18; tentatively, D is TRBD1 (6 bases). The CDR3 sequence: CASSPAGQPSGTGELFF. DNA for the CDR3: TGTGCCAGCTCACCCGCTGGACAGCCTTCTGGTACCGGGGAGCTGTTTTTT.